This section outlines one TCR beta chain sequence together with its context. Its antigen is unknown. This CDR3 is built from 14 residues. V shed 7 bases and J shed 1 base, with 14 bases lying between them. Germline assignment: CDR1 SNHLY and CDR2 FYNNEI. The entry originates in a study of cytomegalovirus exposure and HLA in healthy donors. Study context: The Caucasian-associated ancestry cluster contained approximately 81% of the roughly 390 genotyped donors.

With 60 Vbeta and 13 Jbeta primers, the PCR was carried out. Sequencing used immunoSEQ multiplex PCR; TCRdb keeps in-frame clones, though not all of them. The data hold 150,000 or so clones, with about two thirds observed a single time. Findings of the study overall: Later analysis identified a missense DCLRE1C variant that was linked to TCR beta V- and J-gene trimming. An analysis that was carried out later associated 17,000 or so TCR beta sequences with HLA alleles at 0.05 false discovery rate. Within a later analysis, the majority of CMV-associated TCR beta chains appeared HLA-restricted.

The TCR sequence derives from a woman aged 60-75 years in good health and CMV-seropositive. Input material: PBMCs. The rearrangement links TRBV2 to TRBJ2-7; tentative D call: TRBD1 (5 bases). The CDR3 spells CASTLGQGSYEQYF. The CDR3 region has the DNA TGTGCCAGCACCCTGGGGCAGGGATCCTACGAGCAGTACTTC.